This is a list of T cell receptor beta chains from one sample in a study of blood T cell repertoires in COVID-19. The method was immunoSEQ multiplex PCR; TCRdb's version includes in-frame clones alone and lacks a portion of them. Counted here are around 300,000 clones, around 86% occurring once; the ten biggest clones make up about 0.94%. Sequenced material: peripheral blood. The receptors were sampled from a woman aged 40 to 50 who had recovered from COVID-19. Both conserved end residues are part of each CDR3. A D gene is named only where the DNA matches it firmly. Only part of the rows carry a size: once, few, many, or a class if the clone is expanded.

J gene,D gene,V gene,clone size,CDR3 DNA,CDR3 protein
TRBJ2-1,TRBD2,TRBV6-5,.,TGTGCCAGCACCTACGGGACTAGGGGGTGGGAGGAGCAGTTCTTC,CASTYGTRGWEEQFF
TRBJ2-7,TRBD2,TRBV4-1,.,TGCGCCAGCAGCCAACTAGCGGGGGACTTCTACGAGCAGTACTTC,CASSQLAGDFYEQYF
TRBJ2-5,.,TRBV7-9,once,TGTGCCAGCAGCCAGCGGGTTGGAGAGACCCAGTACTTC,CASSQRVGETQYF
TRBJ2-7,.,TRBV2,once,TGTGCCAGCAGTGCCATCCGGGGGTACAACTACGAGCAGTACTTC,CASSAIRGYNYEQYF
TRBJ1-1,.,TRBV15,.,TGTGCCACCAGCAGAGACAGGGCAGGGAACACTGAAGCTTTCTTT,CATSRDRAGNTEAFF
TRBJ2-7,TRBD2,TRBV3-1/TRBV3-2,few,TGTGCCAGCAGCCAATCTCTCGGACTAGCGGGAGCCCTGAGCTCCTACGAGCAGTACTTC,CASSQSLGLAGALSSYEQYF
TRBJ2-3,TRBD2,TRBV19,once,TGTGCCAGTAAGATACTAGCGGGAGGCACAGATACGCAGTATTTT,CASKILAGGTDTQYF
TRBJ2-3,TRBD1,TRBV11-3,.,TGTGCCAGCAGCTTATCACAGGGGATGGAAGATACGCAGTATTTT,CASSLSQGMEDTQYF
TRBJ2-7,.,TRBV4-2,once,TGTGCCAGCAGCCAAGTTAGTGTCCACGAGCAGTACTTC,CASSQVSVHEQYF
TRBJ1-1,.,TRBV6-2/TRBV6-3,.,TGTGCCAGCAGCCTAACAGGGATGAACACTGAAGCTTTCTTT,CASSLTGMNTEAFF
TRBJ2-2,.,TRBV7-3,.,TGTGCCAGCAGCCCGGGATCCGGGGAGCTGTTTTTT,CASSPGSGELFF
TRBJ2-7,.,TRBV27,.,TGTGCCAGCAGTGCCCTCGCGCAGACTGCTTACGAGCAGTACTTC,CASSALAQTAYEQYF
TRBJ2-7,TRBD1,TRBV6-5,.,TGTGCCAGCACATCGCCCAGGACAGGGGGCGGCGAGCAGTACTTC,CASTSPRTGGGEQYF
TRBJ2-1,.,TRBV7-2,.,TGTGCCAGCAGCGCGGACTATTACAATGAGCAGTTCTTC,CASSADYYNEQFF
TRBJ2-4,.,TRBV27,.,TGTGCCAGCAGTTTCTCAGGAGCCAAAAACATTCAGTACTTC,CASSFSGAKNIQYF
TRBJ2-1,TRBD2,TRBV28,once,TGTGCCAGCAGTGGGGCGGGAGGGCCCAATGAGCAGTTCTTC,CASSGAGGPNEQFF
TRBJ2-7,TRBD2,TRBV5-6,.,TGTGCCAGCAGCTTGGCTAGCGGCTACGAGCAGTACTTC,CASSLASGYEQYF
TRBJ2-1,TRBD2,TRBV10-2,.,TGCGCCAGCAGACGGGGACTAGCGGGGAGGAGCTCCTACAATGAGCAGTTCTTC,CASRRGLAGRSSYNEQFF
TRBJ2-3,TRBD1,TRBV5-1,.,TGCGCCAGCAGCATAGAGACAGGGGCAGATACGCAGTATTTT,CASSIETGADTQYF
TRBJ2-7,TRBD1,TRBV4-2,.,TGTGCCAGCAGCCAAGTGGCCGGGACAGGGACCTACGAGCAGTACTTC,CASSQVAGTGTYEQYF
TRBJ1-5,TRBD1,TRBV7-9,.,TGTGCCAGCAGCCTCGGGACAGGGGATAGCAATCAGCCCCAGCATTTT,CASSLGTGDSNQPQHF
TRBJ2-1,.,TRBV21-1,.,TGTGCCAGCAGCGCATGGACAGGGGGATTGAATGAGCAGTTCTTC,CASSAWTGGLNEQFF
TRBJ1-5,.,TRBV12-3/TRBV12-4,.,TGTGCCAGCAGTTTGTCTCGGAATCAGCCCCAGCATTTT,CASSLSRNQPQHF
TRBJ2-2,TRBD1,TRBV3-1/TRBV3-2,.,TGTGCCAGCAGCCCCCGGCAGGGGGATTTCCCCGGGGAGCTGTTTTTT,CASSPRQGDFPGELFF